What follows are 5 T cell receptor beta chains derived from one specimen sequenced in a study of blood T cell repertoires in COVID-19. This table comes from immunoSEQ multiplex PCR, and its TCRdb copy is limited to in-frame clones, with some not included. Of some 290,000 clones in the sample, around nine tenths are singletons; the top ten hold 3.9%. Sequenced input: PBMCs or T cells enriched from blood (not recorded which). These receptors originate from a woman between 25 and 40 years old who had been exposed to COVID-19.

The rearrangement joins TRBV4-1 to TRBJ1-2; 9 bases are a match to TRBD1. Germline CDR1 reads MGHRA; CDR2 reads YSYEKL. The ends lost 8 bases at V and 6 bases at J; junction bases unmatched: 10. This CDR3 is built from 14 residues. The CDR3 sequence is CASGKPGQGHGYTF. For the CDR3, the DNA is TGCGCCAGCGGTAAACCGGGACAGGGACATGGCTACACCTTC.

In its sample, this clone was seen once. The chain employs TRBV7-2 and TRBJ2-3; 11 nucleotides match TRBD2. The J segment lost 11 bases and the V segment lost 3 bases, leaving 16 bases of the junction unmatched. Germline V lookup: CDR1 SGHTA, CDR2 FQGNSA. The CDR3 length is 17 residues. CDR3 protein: CASSFRLLAGAPGGQYF. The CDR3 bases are TGTGCCAGCAGCTTTCGTTTACTAGCGGGGGCCCCAGGGGGGCAGTATTTT.

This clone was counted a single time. The DNA for the CDR3 is TGTGCCAGCAGCGTGGATACAGTGAGTCTCGACGAGCAGTACTTC. Translating it yields CASSVDTVSLDEQYF. V gene TRBV9 combines with J gene TRBJ2-7; D is undetermined. The germline V gene encodes CDR1 SGDLS and CDR2 YYNGEE. The CDR3 is 15 residues long. Trimming shortened V by 2 bases and J by 5 bases, and 17 bases separated the two germline ends.

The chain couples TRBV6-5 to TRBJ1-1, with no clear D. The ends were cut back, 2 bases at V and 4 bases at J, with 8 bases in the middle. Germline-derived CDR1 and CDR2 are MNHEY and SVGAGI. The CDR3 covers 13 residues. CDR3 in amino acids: CASSYDGGTEAFF. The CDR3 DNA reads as TGTGCCAGCAGTTACGACGGAGGCACTGAAGCTTTCTTT.

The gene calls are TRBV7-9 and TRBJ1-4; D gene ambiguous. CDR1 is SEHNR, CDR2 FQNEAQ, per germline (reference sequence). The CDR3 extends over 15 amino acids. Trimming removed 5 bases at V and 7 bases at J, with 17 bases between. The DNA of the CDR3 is TGTGCCAGCAGCCCCGCGGAGCTACTAGGTGAAAAACTGTTTTTT. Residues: CASSPAELLGEKLFF.